A single sample is the source of the 28 T cell receptor beta chains below, sequenced in a study of spatial heterogeneity in lung cancer. Noted time point: blood at routine non-recurrence follow-up after resection. TCRdb re-analysed the 5' RACE reads in MiXCR, keeping a single row per CDR3 protein. The table records 1,200 or so distinct CDR3 sequences, roughly 27% of them present only once. Source: PBMCs, taken at follow-up. The receptors derive from a male donor with early-stage non-small cell lung cancer.

This clonotype was detected only a few times. CDR3 sequence reads: CASSLDGGGSNQPQHF. CDR3 DNA sequence: TGTGCCAGCAGCTTAGACGGGGGAGGTAGCAATCAGCCCCAGCATTTT. The chain uses TRBV7-2 and TRBJ1-5; TRBD1 might be the D (5 bases). The CDR3 sequence is 16 residues long. Trimming removed 1 base at V and 0 bases at J, with 10 bases between. Looked up from germline, CDR1 is SGHTA and CDR2 is FQGNSA.

V is TRBV7-8 and J is TRBJ1-6; D unresolved. V shed 3 bases and J shed 5 bases, with 11 bases lying between them. The CDR3 runs to 15 residues. CDR1 is SGHVS, CDR2 FQNEAQ, per germline. CDR3 sequence (DNA): TGTGCCAGCAGCTTTAGCAGTGGAAATAATTCACCCCTCCACTTT. Encoded protein: CASSFSSGNNSPLHF.

This clonotype has only a few counts. The chain links TRBV28 to TRBJ1-1, with no clear D. CDR1 is MDHEN, CDR2 SYDVKM, per germline. The CDR3 runs 14 residues. V lost 2 bases and J lost 5, with 12 bases in between. This CDR3 reads CASSLQAFGTEAFF. The DNA of the CDR3 is TGTGCCAGCAGTTTACAGGCATTCGGGACTGAAGCTTTCTTT.

DNA of the CDR3: TGCGCCAGCAGCGGGAGTCAGACCGGGGAGCTGTTTTTT. It yields the protein CASSGSQTGELFF. The V gene is TRBV10-1, the J gene TRBJ2-2, with TRBD2 as a possible D gene (6 bases). Trimming took off 6 bases at V and 5 bases at J, with 10 bases between the two ends. Per the germline V gene, CDR1 is WNHNN and CDR2 is SYGVQD (reference sequence). The CDR3 is made up of 13 amino acids.

This sequence joins TRBV6-5 and TRBJ1-5, with D unresolved. CDR3 length: 15 residues. Looked up from germline, CDR1 is MNHEY and CDR2 is SVGAGI. V was shortened by 5 bases and J by 2 bases, with 13 bases between the two germline ends. In nucleotides, the CDR3 is TGTGCCAGCAGTCCGAGAGTGGCGGGCAATCAGCCCCAGCATTTT. Translated, it gives CASSPRVAGNQPQHF.

This clonotype counts as large. CDR3 sequence (DNA): TGTGCCAGCAGCGTAGGGACAGCCTATGGCTACACCTTC. Its translation: CASSVGTAYGYTF. The V gene is TRBV7-8, the J gene TRBJ1-2; 7 nucleotides agree with TRBD1. Trimming at V came to 5 bases and at J to 4 bases, leaving 4 bases not matched to a gene. This CDR3 is 13 amino acids long. In germline, CDR1 is SGHVS, CDR2 FQNEAQ.

This clonotype was counted only a few times. The rearrangement joins TRBV20-1 to TRBJ2-7; TRBD1 or TRBD2 may be the D gene (5 bases each). Germline lookup yields CDR1 DFQATT and CDR2 SNEGSKA (reference sequence). Trimming cost V 0 bases and J 3 bases, with 15 bases left between them. The CDR3 length is 15 residues. In nucleotides, the CDR3 is TGCAGTGCTAGAGATGCCGGGACGGCTCTCTACGAGCAGTACTTC. It encodes CSARDAGTALYEQYF.

This clonotype rates as medium-sized. The chain joins TRBV2 to TRBJ2-7; D possibly corresponds to TRBD1 (8 bases). The CDR3 covers 14 residues. The V and J ends lost 6 bases and 5 bases respectively, with 17 bases between them. From germline, CDR1 is SNHLY and CDR2 FYNNEI. The CDR3 DNA reads TGTGCCAGCAGAAGGGGGGGACAGGCAGACGAGCAGTACTTC. Translation gives CASRRGGQADEQYF.

The J gene is TRBJ2-1, the V gene TRBV3-1, with D perhaps TRBD2 (5 bases). CDR1 is LGHDT, CDR2 YNNKEL, per germline (reference sequence). V was cut by 3 bases and J by 4 bases, with 19 bases left in between. The CDR3 has 17 residues. DNA for the CDR3: TGTGCCAGCAGCCACCCTCCGATGAGGGCCGAGTACAATGAGCAGTTCTTC. This encodes CASSHPPMRAEYNEQFF.

This clonotype was observed at least ten times. This chain uses TRBV2 with TRBJ1-4, with TRBD1 matching 7 bases. The germline CDR1 and CDR2 sequences are SNHLY and FYNNEI. The length of the CDR3 is 16 residues. The trim removed 5 bases at V and 0 bases at J, leaving 6 bases unmatched. The CDR3 reads CASSLRDSATNEKLFF. The CDR3 DNA reads TGTGCCAGCAGTCTCCGGGACAGCGCAACTAATGAAAAACTGTTTTTT.

The genes are TRBV11-1 and TRBJ2-5; the D gene could be TRBD1 or TRBD2 (6 bases each). This CDR3 spans 13 amino acids. Germline V gives CDR1 SGHAT, CDR2 FQDESV (reference sequence). Trimming removed 4 bases from V and 3 bases from J, with 9 bases in between. This CDR3 reads CASSWGAEETQYF. For the CDR3, the DNA is TGTGCCAGCAGCTGGGGGGCAGAAGAGACCCAGTACTTC.

This clonotype counts as large (0.1 to 1%). This rearrangement joins TRBV19 to TRBJ2-5, with D possibly matching TRBD1 (5 bases). Germline lookup yields CDR1 LNHDA and CDR2 SQIVND (reference sequence). The CDR3 contains 13 residues. Deletions cut 5 bases from V and 2 bases from J, with 9 bases between. CDR3 DNA: TGTGCCAGTAGTGTGGACATTCAAGAGACCCAGTACTTC. Translated: CASSVDIQETQYF.

V is TRBV5-8 and J is TRBJ2-2; TRBD1 matches at 8 bases. Trimming removed 3 bases from V and 1 base from J; junction bases left unmatched: 5. The CDR3 consists of 16 residues. Germline values: CDR1 SGHTS, CDR2 YDEGEE. CDR3 in amino acids: CASSSRGTGNTGELFF. The CDR3 region has the DNA TGTGCCAGCAGCTCCCGGGGGACAGGGAACACCGGGGAGCTGTTTTTT.

This clonotype was detected ten times or more. The CDR3 here is CASRADTDTQYF. CDR3 bases: TGTGCCAGCAGGGCAGACACAGATACGCAGTATTTT. The chain employs TRBV12-3 or TRBV12-4 and TRBJ2-3; D unresolved. The CDR3 is made up of 12 amino acids. The ends were cut back, 6 bases at V and 2 bases at J, with 6 bases in the middle.

This chain links TRBV9 with TRBJ2-1; D possibly corresponds to TRBD2 (5 bases). Germline CDR1 reads SGDLS; CDR2 reads YYNGEE. Trimming shortened V by 0 bases and J by 6 bases, and 10 bases separated the two germline ends. This CDR3 region has 14 residues. CDR3: CASSVGPSGNEQFF. The DNA of the CDR3 is TGTGCCAGCAGCGTAGGCCCCAGCGGCAATGAGCAGTTCTTC.

V is TRBV20-1 and J is TRBJ2-7; TRBD2 matches at 9 bases. V lost 0 bases to trimming and J lost 2 bases; unmatched junction nucleotides: 5. The CDR3 totals 15 residues. Germline V gene data show CDR1 as DFQATT and CDR2 as SNEGSKA (reference sequence). In DNA form, the CDR3 reads TGCAGTGCTAGAGATCTGGCTAGCGGGACCTACGAGCAGTACTTC. Translation: CSARDLASGTYEQYF.

V is TRBV7-9 and J is TRBJ2-7, with a possible D match to TRBD2 (5 bases). V lost 1 base and J 9 bases, leaving 10 bases between the germline ends. The CDR3 spans 12 residues. In germline, CDR1 is SEHNR, CDR2 FQNEAQ (reference sequence). Here the CDR3 reads CASSLVSGLQYV. The CDR3 nucleotides are TGTGCCAGCAGCTTAGTTTCGGGGTTGCAGTACGTC.

This clonotype was seen more than once but under ten times. The V and J genes are TRBV27 and TRBJ2-3, with 8 bases aligning to TRBD2. Germline lookup yields CDR1 MNHEY and CDR2 SMNVEV (reference sequence). The CDR3 has 16 amino acids. J lost 2 bases, V lost 2 bases, and 6 bases had no gene match. CDR3 protein: CASSLNPAGVTDTQYF. The CDR3 DNA follows: TGTGCCAGCAGTTTAAACCCAGCGGGGGTCACAGATACGCAGTATTTT.

This clonotype is medium-sized. The V call is TRBV12-3 or TRBV12-4, the J call TRBJ1-2, with D possibly TRBD1 on 6 matching bases. The CDR3 is made up of 13 amino acids. The V and J ends lost 7 bases and 8 bases respectively, with 17 bases between them. CDR3 nucleotides: TGTGCCAGCACCCTATTATTGGGGGGCGGCTACACCTTC. Translated: CASTLLLGGGYTF.

In its sample, this clonotype was seen once. The J gene is TRBJ2-7, the V gene TRBV7-9, with D tentatively TRBD1 or TRBD2 (6 bases each). Trimming cost V 2 bases and J 3 bases, with 14 bases left between them. In germline, CDR1 is SEHNR, CDR2 FQNEAQ (reference sequence). The CDR3 is 15 residues long. In DNA, the CDR3 is TGTGCCAGCAGCTTATCGCCTAGGGGGGACTACGAGCAGTACTTC. This encodes CASSLSPRGDYEQYF.

The chain is built from TRBV12-3 or TRBV12-4 and TRBJ2-2; a weak D match, TRBD2 (6 bases). V lost 3 bases and J lost 0, with 23 bases in between. The length of the CDR3 is 20 residues. In DNA form, the CDR3 reads TGTGCCAGCAGTTTGAAGGTCCTGCTAGCGCGAGGCCCGAACACCGGGGAGCTGTTTTTT. This translates into CASSLKVLLARGPNTGELFF.

This clonotype appeared many times. The V gene is TRBV28, the J gene TRBJ1-3; tentative D call: TRBD1 (5 bases). The V gene's germline CDR1 is MDHEN and CDR2 SYDVKM. The CDR3 runs to 15 residues. Trimming took 5 bases from V and 0 from J, leaving 11 bases between them. The CDR3 DNA reads as TGTGCCAGCAGTCGAGACAGCAGCTCTGGAAACACCATATATTTT. Its translation is CASSRDSSSGNTIYF.

This rearrangement joins TRBV29-1 to TRBJ2-7; 11 nucleotides agree with TRBD2. The CDR3 sequence is 21 residues long. V lost 1 base, J lost 2 bases, and 22 bases stayed unmatched. Germline CDR1 reads SQVTM; CDR2 reads ANQGSEA. The CDR3 loop is CSVEVLDPSGLAGGVTYEQYF. CDR3 nucleotides: TGCAGCGTTGAAGTACTGGATCCTTCAGGGCTAGCGGGAGGAGTAACCTACGAGCAGTACTTC.

This clonotype is medium-sized within its sample. V and J are TRBV28 and TRBJ2-3; unclear D gene. V lost 5 bases and J 0 bases, leaving 9 bases between the germline ends. There are 14 residues in the CDR3. Per germline, CDR1 MDHEN and CDR2 SYDVKM. In DNA, the CDR3 is TGTGCCAGCAGTGGTGTCACTAGCACAGATACGCAGTATTTT. As protein: CASSGVTSTDTQYF.

This clonotype is categorized as medium-sized. The chain couples TRBV7-8 to TRBJ2-7; 9 nucleotides align to TRBD2. This CDR3 comprises 16 residues. Germline V gene sequence: CDR1 SGHVS, CDR2 FQNEAQ. The junction had 9 bases not matched to a gene; V was cut back by 1 base and J by 5 bases. DNA for the CDR3: TGTGCCAGCAGCTTAGATTGGAATAGCGGGAGCAACGAGCAGTACTTC. This encodes CASSLDWNSGSNEQYF.

This chain connects TRBV7-8 to TRBJ2-5, with 12 nucleotides matching TRBD2. There are 20 residues in the CDR3. Unmatched junction bases numbered 16, after V lost 0 bases and J lost 5 bases. Germline values: CDR1 SGHVS, CDR2 FQNEAQ. The DNA for the CDR3 is TGTGCCAGCAGCTTAGCGCAGGGACTAGCGGGCCCTGCCTATAGGGAGACCCAGTACTTC. This gives the protein CASSLAQGLAGPAYRETQYF.

This clonotype is medium-sized (0.01 to 0.1%). The V and J genes are TRBV5-1 and TRBJ2-5, with D possibly being TRBD1 (6 bases). Per germline, CDR1 SGHRS and CDR2 YFSETQ. The V and J ends lost 5 bases and 5 bases respectively, with 16 bases between them. The CDR3 is 14 residues long. The CDR3 sequence is CASRIQGQMETQYF. CDR3 nucleotide sequence: TGCGCCAGCAGGATACAGGGCCAAATGGAGACCCAGTACTTC.

This clonotype was seen repeatedly, ten times or more. The CDR3 bases are TGTGCCAGCAGCTCGACAGGGTCAGGCAATCAGCCCCAGCATTTT. It codes for CASSSTGSGNQPQHF. The chain combines TRBV7-9 with TRBJ1-5; 7 bases match TRBD1. Per the germline V gene, CDR1 is SEHNR and CDR2 is FQNEAQ (reference sequence). The CDR3 length is 15 residues. The V and J ends lost 4 bases and 2 bases, in that order; junction bases with no gene match: 5.